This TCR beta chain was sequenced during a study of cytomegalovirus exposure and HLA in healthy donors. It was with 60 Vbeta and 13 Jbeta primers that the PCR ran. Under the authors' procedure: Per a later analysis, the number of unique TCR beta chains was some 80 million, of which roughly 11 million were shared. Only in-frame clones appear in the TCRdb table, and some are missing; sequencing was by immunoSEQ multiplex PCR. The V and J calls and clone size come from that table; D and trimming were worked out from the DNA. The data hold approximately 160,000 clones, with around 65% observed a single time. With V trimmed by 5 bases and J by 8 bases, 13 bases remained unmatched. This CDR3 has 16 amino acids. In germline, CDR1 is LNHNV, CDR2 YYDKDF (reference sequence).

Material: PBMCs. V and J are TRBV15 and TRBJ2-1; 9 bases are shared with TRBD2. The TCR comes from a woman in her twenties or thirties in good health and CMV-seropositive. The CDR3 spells CATSRGLSGRYHEQFF. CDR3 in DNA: TGTGCCACCAGCCGAGGACTCAGCGGGAGGTACCATGAGCAGTTCTTC.